This TCR beta chain was observed in a study of technical replicates of blood from a handful of donors. The CDR3 sequence is 15 residues long. V was clipped by 4 bases and J by 1 base; unmatched bases: 5. Germline V CDR1 and CDR2: MNHEY, SVGAGI. Profiled with immunoSEQ multiplex PCR; TCRdb holds only in-frame clones, not every one. The sample shows about 67,000 clones, 98% of them seen only once. The sequencing input was T cells isolated from PBMCs. The receptor comes from a human donor in good health. The chain uses TRBV6-5 and TRBJ2-7; TRBD2 matches 9 bases. The CDR3 nucleotides read TGTGCCAGCAGTTTCAGGACTAGCGTATCCTACGAGCAGTACTTC. Protein product: CASSFRTSVSYEQYF.